This passage covers 17 T cell receptor beta chains from one sample sequenced in a study of T cells in Graves' hyperthyroidism and ophthalmopathy. Researchers took RNA transcripts and amplified the TCR beta CDR3 regions from them. The TCR CDR3 first-round RT-PCR relied on the HTBI primer set. TCRdb re-derived calls from the multiplex PCR reads in MiXCR, one entry per CDR3 protein. The sample contains approximately 600,000 distinct CDR3 sequences, less than 25% of which appear only once. Material: blood. The source of these receptors is a man aged 25-45 years with Graves' ophthalmopathy.

This clonotype was counted a few times. V usage is TRBV7-3 and J usage is TRBJ2-2; TRBD1 matches at 7 bases. CDR3 length: 15 residues. The V gene end was trimmed by 4 bases and the J gene end by 6 bases; junction bases not matched to a gene: 8. The germline V gene encodes CDR1 SGHTA and CDR2 FQGTGA. The CDR3 DNA reads TGTGCCAGCAGCTCTTTCCAGGGGGACGCCGGGGAGCTGTTTTTT. It is translated as CASSSFQGDAGELFF.

A note on this clonotype: A read error may explain this, as a much larger clone is one base away. The chain is built from TRBV6-5 and TRBJ2-7, with D possibly TRBD1 on 6 matching bases. With 2 bases removed from V and 2 bases from J, the gap between germline ends came to 16 bases. CDR1 is MNHEY and CDR2 is SVGAGI in the germline V gene. The CDR3 is made up of 16 amino acids. CDR3 protein: CASSYGDGTPPYEQYF. CDR3 nucleotide sequence: TGTGCCAGCAGTTACGGGGACGGGACACCACCCTACGAGCAGTACTTC.

This clonotype was detected many times. The genes are TRBV5-5 and TRBJ2-7; D uncertain. Trimming took 4 bases from V and 4 from J, leaving 18 bases between them. Germline-derived CDR1 and CDR2 are SGHKS and YYEKEE (reference sequence). The CDR3 has 15 amino acids. The CDR3 sequence is CASSPNYDPSYEQYF. CDR3 DNA: TGTGCCAGCAGCCCGAACTATGATCCTTCATACGAGCAGTACTTC.

This clonotype occurred a few times. The chain combines TRBV7-9 with TRBJ1-4, with D unresolved. In germline, CDR1 is SEHNR, CDR2 FQNEAQ (reference sequence). The CDR3 runs to 13 residues. V dropped 3 bases and J dropped 7 bases, with 9 bases sitting between them. The CDR3 spells CASSFAGGEKLFF. CDR3 coding DNA: TGTGCCAGCAGCTTTGCAGGTGGTGAAAAACTGTTTTTT.

The chain couples TRBV5-1 to TRBJ2-7; TRBD2 aligns across 10 bases. Germline lookup yields CDR1 SGHRS and CDR2 YFSETQ. The trim removed 3 bases at V and 2 bases at J, leaving 5 bases unmatched. The CDR3 loop spans 15 amino acids. The CDR3 loop reads CASSSGLADAYEQYF. As DNA, the CDR3 is TGCGCCAGCAGCTCTGGACTAGCGGATGCCTACGAGCAGTACTTC.

The gene calls are TRBV20-1 and TRBJ2-5; D possibly corresponds to TRBD2 (6 bases). Germline values: CDR1 DFQATT, CDR2 SNEGSKA (reference sequence). Trimming took 1 base from V and 5 from J, leaving 17 bases between them. The CDR3 is made up of 15 amino acids. CDR3 in DNA: TGCAGTGCTAGAGGGATGGCTAATGCGGGGGAGACCCAGTACTTC. It specifies CSARGMANAGETQYF.

J is TRBJ1-1 and V is TRBV4-1; 7 bases match TRBD1. Losses at the gene ends were 4 bases for V and 1 base for J; bases not matched to a gene: 6. Germline V CDR1 and CDR2: MGHRA, YSYEKL. This CDR3 has 15 amino acids. DNA for the CDR3: TGCGCCAGCAGCCGAACGACAGGGACGAACACTGAAGCTTTCTTT. Protein: CASSRTTGTNTEAFF.

A note on this clonotype: This may be a read error, as it is one base from a much larger clone. The CDR3 DNA follows: TGTGCCAGCGGTCCTCCTAGGACAGGGGGCGGAAAACTGTTTTTT. This gives the protein CASGPPRTGGGKLFF. The V gene is TRBV28, the J gene TRBJ1-4; 11 nucleotides match TRBD1. The CDR3 extends over 15 amino acids. Germline loops: CDR1 MDHEN, CDR2 SYDVKM. V lost 8 bases, J lost 10 bases, and 12 bases stayed unmatched. Combining the CDR3 with reference TRBV28 and TRBJ1-4 gives the whole variable domain DVKVTQSSRYLVKRTGEKVFLECVQDMDHENMFWYRQDPGLGLRLIYFSYDVKMKEKGDIPEGYSVSREKKERFSLILESASTNQTSMYLCASGPPRTGGGKLFFGSGTQLSVL.

The genes are TRBV28 and TRBJ1-2; no reliable D call. V lost 8 bases, J lost 1 base, and 8 bases lay in between. Germline CDR1 is MDHEN and CDR2 is SYDVKM. This CDR3 contains 12 residues. The CDR3 loop is CASWDVNYGYTF. The DNA for the CDR3 is TGTGCCAGCTGGGATGTTAACTATGGCTACACCTTC.

In its sample, this clonotype was seen many times. The chain combines TRBV3-1 with TRBJ1-4, with 9 bases lining up with TRBD1. Germline CDR1 and CDR2: LGHDT and YNNKEL (reference sequence). Unmatched junction bases numbered 4, after V lost 3 bases and J lost 2 bases. The CDR3 extends over 16 amino acids. The CDR3 region is CASSHGQGSTNEKLFF. In DNA form, the CDR3 reads TGTGCCAGCAGCCATGGACAGGGGAGCACTAATGAAAAACTGTTTTTT.

This clonotype has a count of ten or more. The chain links TRBV20-1 to TRBJ1-1, with 7 bases matching TRBD1. After removal of 3 bases from V and 1 base from J, the junction contained 5 bases not matched to a gene. The CDR3 is made up of 14 amino acids. Looked up from germline, CDR1 is DFQATT and CDR2 is SNEGSKA (reference sequence). The CDR3 nucleotides read TGCAGTGCTAGGACAGGGCATAGGAACACTGAAGCTTTCTTT. This sequence encodes CSARTGHRNTEAFF.

This clonotype came up a few times. The chain carries TRBV6-1 and TRBJ1-1; D gene ambiguous. V was shortened by 4 bases and J by 6 bases, with 6 bases between the two germline ends. The CDR3 consists of 11 residues. Germline lookup yields CDR1 MNHNS and CDR2 SASEGT. CDR3 DNA sequence: TGTGCCAGCAGTGCGGGCGCTGAAGCTTTCTTT. Translated: CASSAGAEAFF.

This clonotype was detected ten times or more. The rearrangement joins TRBV28 to TRBJ2-7; 9 bases match TRBD2. Per the germline V gene, CDR1 is MDHEN and CDR2 is SYDVKM. This CDR3 is built from 15 residues. The V and J ends lost 7 bases and 2 bases, in that order; junction bases with no gene match: 9. The CDR3 coding sequence is TGTGCCAGCAACATAGCGGGAGACTTACCCTACGAGCAGTACTTC. It yields the protein CASNIAGDLPYEQYF.

This clonotype was recorded many times. The rearrangement links TRBV5-1 to TRBJ2-7, with 11 bases matching TRBD2. J gave up 7 bases and V 0 bases, and 9 bases lay outside the gene matches. The CDR3 contains 16 residues. Germline V gene data show CDR1 as SGHRS and CDR2 as YFSETQ. The CDR3 DNA follows: TGCGCCAGCAGCTTGGCCGGGACTAGCGGTGGGGAGGAGCAGTACTTC. Translating it yields CASSLAGTSGGEEQYF.

This clonotype was seen a handful of times. The V and J genes are TRBV6-1 and TRBJ1-4; 9 bases match TRBD1. The V and J ends lost 5 bases and 8 bases, in that order; junction bases with no gene match: 9. This CDR3 has 15 amino acids. Germline CDR1 and CDR2: MNHNS and SASEGT. The CDR3 is CASSTRTGVDEKLFF. CDR3 DNA: TGTGCCAGCAGTACCCGGACAGGGGTGGACGAAAAACTGTTTTTT.

This chain joins TRBV4-1 and TRBJ2-7; possible D gene TRBD1, 6 bases. Trimming removed 4 bases from V and 7 bases from J, with 23 bases in between. CDR3 length: 16 amino acids. Germline assignment: CDR1 MGHRA and CDR2 YSYEKL. This CDR3 is CASSPRDRTASLEQYF. The CDR3 DNA follows: TGCGCCAGCAGCCCAAGAGACAGGACAGCTTCTTTGGAGCAGTACTTC.

This clonotype showed up just a few times. The chain couples TRBV20-1 to TRBJ2-7, with TRBD2 matching over 10 bases. Germline assignment: CDR1 DFQATT and CDR2 SNEGSKA (reference sequence). The CDR3 consists of 19 residues. The V and J ends lost 6 bases and 1 base, in that order; junction bases with no gene match: 21. The CDR3 coding sequence is TGCAGTGCCGTACGAGGGTACCTGAGCGGGAGGGGCCTGTCCTACGAGCAGTACTTC. Translated: CSAVRGYLSGRGLSYEQYF.